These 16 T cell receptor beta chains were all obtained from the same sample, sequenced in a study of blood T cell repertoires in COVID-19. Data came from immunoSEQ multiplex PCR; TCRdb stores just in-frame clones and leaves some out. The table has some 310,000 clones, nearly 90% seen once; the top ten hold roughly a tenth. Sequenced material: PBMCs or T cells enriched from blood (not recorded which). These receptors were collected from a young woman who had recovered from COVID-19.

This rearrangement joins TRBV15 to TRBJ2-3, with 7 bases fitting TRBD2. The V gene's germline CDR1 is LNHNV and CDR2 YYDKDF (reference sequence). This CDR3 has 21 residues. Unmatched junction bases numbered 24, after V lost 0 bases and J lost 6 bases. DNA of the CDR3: TGTGCCACCAGCAGAGATCGACCGAGGGGTCCCCTGGCGGGAGAATCGGATACGCAGTATTTT. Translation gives CATSRDRPRGPLAGESDTQYF.

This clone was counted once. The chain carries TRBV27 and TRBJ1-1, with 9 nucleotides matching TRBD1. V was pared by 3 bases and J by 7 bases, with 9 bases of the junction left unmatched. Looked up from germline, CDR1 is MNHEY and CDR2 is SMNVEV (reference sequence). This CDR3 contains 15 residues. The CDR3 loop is CASSFRDRDYFEAFF. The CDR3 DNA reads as TGTGCCAGCAGTTTCCGGGACAGGGATTATTTTGAAGCTTTCTTT.

CDR3 in DNA: TGTGCCAGCAGTAGGGGACATCCCCGAGCCAATGAGCAGTTCTTC. Protein: CASSRGHPRANEQFF. This rearrangement joins TRBV6-5 to TRBJ2-1; D is perhaps TRBD1 (6 bases). This CDR3 comprises 15 residues. In germline, CDR1 is MNHEY, CDR2 SVGAGI. Trimming took off 5 bases at V and 6 bases at J, with 17 bases between the two ends.

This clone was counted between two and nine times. The CDR3, as DNA: TGTGCCAGTAGCAACCTAGTTTCCACACCGCTGCGGAAGTATGGCTACACCTTC. This gives the protein CASSNLVSTPLRKYGYTF. The J gene is TRBJ1-2, the V gene TRBV19; D gene ambiguous. There are 18 residues in the CDR3. Germline V CDR1 and CDR2: LNHDA, SQIVND (reference sequence). The germline V and J ends were trimmed by 6 bases and 5 bases, with 28 bases remaining between them.

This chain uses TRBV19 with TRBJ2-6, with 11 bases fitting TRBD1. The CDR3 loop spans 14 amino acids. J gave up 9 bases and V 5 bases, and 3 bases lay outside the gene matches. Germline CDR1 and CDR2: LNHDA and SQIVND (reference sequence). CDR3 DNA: TGTGCCAGTAGTGGACAGGGGGCGTTCAACGTCCTGACTTTC. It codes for CASSGQGAFNVLTF.

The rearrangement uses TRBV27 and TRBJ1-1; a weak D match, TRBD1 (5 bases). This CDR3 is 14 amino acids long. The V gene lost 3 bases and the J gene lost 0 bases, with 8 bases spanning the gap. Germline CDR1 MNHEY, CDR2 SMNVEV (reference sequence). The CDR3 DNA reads TGTGCCAGCAGTTTTTCAGGGATGAACACTGAAGCTTTCTTT. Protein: CASSFSGMNTEAFF.

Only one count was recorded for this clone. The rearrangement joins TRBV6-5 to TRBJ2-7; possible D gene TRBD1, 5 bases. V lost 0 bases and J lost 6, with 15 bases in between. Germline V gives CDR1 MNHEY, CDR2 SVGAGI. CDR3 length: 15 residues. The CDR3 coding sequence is TGTGCCAGCAGTTACTCGAACGACAGAAACAGCGAGCAGTACTTC. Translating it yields CASSYSNDRNSEQYF.

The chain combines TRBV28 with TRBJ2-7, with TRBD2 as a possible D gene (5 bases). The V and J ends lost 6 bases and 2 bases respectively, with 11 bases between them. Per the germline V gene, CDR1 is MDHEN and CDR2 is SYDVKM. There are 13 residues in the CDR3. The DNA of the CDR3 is TGTGCCAGCAGGATTGGGAGTCCCTACGAGCAGTACTTC. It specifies CASRIGSPYEQYF. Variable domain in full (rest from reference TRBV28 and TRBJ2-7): DVKVTQSSRYLVKRTGEKVFLECVQDMDHENMFWYRQDPGLGLRLIYFSYDVKMKEKGDIPEGYSVSREKKERFSLILESASTNQTSMYLCASRIGSPYEQYFGPGTRLTVT.

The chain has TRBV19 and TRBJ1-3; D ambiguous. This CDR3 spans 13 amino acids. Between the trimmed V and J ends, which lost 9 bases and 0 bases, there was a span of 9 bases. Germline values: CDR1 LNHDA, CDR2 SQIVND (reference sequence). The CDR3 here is CASRLGSGNTIYF. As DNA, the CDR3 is TGTGCCAGCCGACTGGGCTCTGGAAACACCATATATTTT.

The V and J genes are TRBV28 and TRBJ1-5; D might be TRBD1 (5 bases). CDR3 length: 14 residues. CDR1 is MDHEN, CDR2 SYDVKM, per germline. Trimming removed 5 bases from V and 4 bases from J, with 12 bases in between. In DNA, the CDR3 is TGTGCCAGCAGTCTCCCGGCAGGGAATCAGCCCCAGCATTTT. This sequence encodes CASSLPAGNQPQHF.

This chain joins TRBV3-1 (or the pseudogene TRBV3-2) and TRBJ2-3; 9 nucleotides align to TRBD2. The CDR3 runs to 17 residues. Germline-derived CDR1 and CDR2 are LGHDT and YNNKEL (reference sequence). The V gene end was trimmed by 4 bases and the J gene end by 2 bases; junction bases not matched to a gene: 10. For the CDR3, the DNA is TGTGCCAGCAGCCTCAGCAAATTAGCGGGAGTCACAGATACGCAGTATTTT. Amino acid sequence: CASSLSKLAGVTDTQYF.

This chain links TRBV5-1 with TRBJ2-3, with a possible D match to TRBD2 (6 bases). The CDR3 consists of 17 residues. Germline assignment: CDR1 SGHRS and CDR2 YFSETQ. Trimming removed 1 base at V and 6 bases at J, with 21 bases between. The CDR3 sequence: CASSLSLLRGGSDTQYF. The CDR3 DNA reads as TGCGCCAGCAGCTTGAGTTTATTGCGGGGTGGATCGGATACGCAGTATTTT.

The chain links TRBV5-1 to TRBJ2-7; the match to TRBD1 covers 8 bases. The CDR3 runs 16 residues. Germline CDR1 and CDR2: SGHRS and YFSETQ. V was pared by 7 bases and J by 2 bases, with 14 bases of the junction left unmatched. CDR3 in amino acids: CASSYGAGGGTYEQYF. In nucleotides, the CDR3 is TGCGCCAGCTCTTACGGGGCAGGGGGCGGGACCTACGAGCAGTACTTC.

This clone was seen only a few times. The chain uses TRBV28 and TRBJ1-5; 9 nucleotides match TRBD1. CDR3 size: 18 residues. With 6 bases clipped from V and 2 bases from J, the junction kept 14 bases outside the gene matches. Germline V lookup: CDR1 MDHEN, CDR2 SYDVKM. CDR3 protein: CASSYTGTGLGGNQPQHF. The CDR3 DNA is TGTGCCAGCAGCTACACCGGGACAGGGTTGGGTGGCAATCAGCCCCAGCATTTT.

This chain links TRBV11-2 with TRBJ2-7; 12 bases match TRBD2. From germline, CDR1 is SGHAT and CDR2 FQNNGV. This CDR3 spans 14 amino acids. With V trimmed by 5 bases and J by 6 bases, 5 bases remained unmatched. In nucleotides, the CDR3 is TGTGCCAGCAGCAGACTAGCGGGAGCGGGCGAGCAGTACTTC. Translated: CASSRLAGAGEQYF.

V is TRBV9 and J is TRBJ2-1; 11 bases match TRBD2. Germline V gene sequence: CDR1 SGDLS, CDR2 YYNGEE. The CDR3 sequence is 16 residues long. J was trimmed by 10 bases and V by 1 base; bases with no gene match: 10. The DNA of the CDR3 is TGTGCCAGCAGCGTATTTGGGGCTAGCGGGAGGAAGGAGCAGTTCTTC. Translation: CASSVFGASGRKEQFF.